This T cell receptor (beta chain) derives from a study of blood T cell repertoires in COVID-19. Study details: Material from acute and convalescent COVID-19 was sourced from the United States, Italy and Spain. T cells, B-cell-depleted T cells, or PBMCs provided the cDNA or gDNA that served as material.

Germline V gene data show CDR1 as LNHDA and CDR2 as SQIVND (reference sequence). V gave up 9 bases and J gave up 0 bases, with 20 bases separating them. The CDR3 is made up of 16 amino acids. Per the original methods: Amplification of reference gene primers was used by the study to estimate nucleated cell counts. TCRdb's table, derived via immunoSEQ multiplex PCR, lists solely in-frame clones and lacks some. Clone size and the V and J calls come from that table; the DNA yielded D and trimming. Of about 190,000 clones in the sample, 84% are singletons; the top ten hold less than 20%. The rearrangement links TRBV19 to TRBJ1-2, with D possibly being TRBD1 (6 bases). The receptor comes from a human donor in a cohort sampled during active COVID-19. Sequences were obtained from peripheral blood. This CDR3 reads CASCRSGDYPNYGYTF. CDR3 DNA sequence: TGTGCCAGCTGTCGATCAGGGGACTATCCTAACTATGGCTACACCTTC.